The T cell receptor (beta chain) under discussion was sequenced for a study of siplizumab effects on memory and regulatory T cells. The CDR3 contains 15 residues. V lost 1 base and J lost 5; bases outside the gene matches: 2. Germline CDR1 is KGHSH and CDR2 is LQKENI. TCRdb's copy holds only in-frame clones and misses some; the assay was immunoSEQ multiplex PCR. The sample includes about 100,000 clones, around 95% of them seen just once. This rearrangement joins TRBV18 to TRBJ1-4, with TRBD1 identical over 9 bases. This receptor was obtained from a human donor in good health. The sequenced material came from Tregs sorted from blood. The CDR3 spells CASSPLGTGNEKLFF. CDR3 in DNA: TGTGCCAGCTCACCACTTGGGACAGGGAATGAAAAACTGTTTTTT.